Listed below are T cell receptor beta chains from one sample, sequenced in a study of cytomegalovirus exposure and HLA in healthy donors. TCRdb's table, derived via immunoSEQ multiplex PCR, lists solely in-frame clones and lacks some. The profile shows 150,000 or so clones, roughly 80% of them singletons. The sequenced sample consisted of PBMCs. The receptors were sampled from a man younger than 30 in good health and CMV-seropositive. The CDR3 runs from the conserved cysteine through the conserved F or W. A D gene is named only where the DNA matches it firmly. Clone size is given for some rows only: seen once, a few or many times, or a class if the clone is expanded.

- TRBJ1-6 TRBV30 - TGTGCCTGGAAAGGGAGGAATTCACCCCTCCACTTT CAWKGRNSPLHF
few TRBJ1-1 TRBV5-1 - TGCGCCAGCAGCCCACTCGGGAACACTGAAGCTTTCTTT CASSPLGNTEAFF
- TRBJ1-6 TRBV4-1 - TGCGCCAGCAGCCAGGCCCGGGACACTAATTCACCCCTCCACTTT CASSQARDTNSPLHF
- TRBJ2-5 TRBV27 - TGTGCCAGCAGTTTATGGGGGGAACTACAAGAGACCCAGTACTTC CASSLWGELQETQYF
- TRBJ1-1 TRBV28 - TGTGCCAGCAGTTTATGGGTGGGGGGGAACACTGAAGCTTTCTTT CASSLWVGGNTEAFF
- TRBJ1-5 TRBV28 TRBD1 TGTGCCAGCAGTTTAAAAGGACAGGGCAATCAGCCCCAGCATTTT CASSLKGQGNQPQHF
few TRBJ2-1 TRBV27 TRBD2 TGTGCCAGCAGTTTAACAGCGGGAGGGGGATGGAATGAGCAGTTCTTC CASSLTAGGGWNEQFF
- TRBJ2-1 TRBV4-1 TRBD1 TGCGCCAGCAGCCTGGGACAGACGTACAATGAGCAGTTCTTC CASSLGQTYNEQFF
- TRBJ2-5 TRBV5-1 - TGCGCCAGCAGCTTATCGCTAGCCCAAGAGACCCAGTACTTC CASSLSLAQETQYF
- TRBJ2-5 TRBV28 TRBD1 TGTGCCAGCAGCCTTCCGGGACAGTCGGAGACCCAGTACTTC CASSLPGQSETQYF
few TRBJ2-3 TRBV2 - TGTGCCGCTGGGGCGGGAAACACAGATACGCAGTATTTT CAAGAGNTDTQYF
- TRBJ2-1 TRBV5-1 - TGCGCCAGCAGCTTGGCGGGGTTCTACAATGAGCAGTTCTTC CASSLAGFYNEQFF
- TRBJ2-7 TRBV5-1 TRBD2 TGCGCCAGCAACCGGGGGGGACTAGCGGGAGAACCCGAGCAGTACTTC CASNRGGLAGEPEQYF
- TRBJ2-3 TRBV9 - TGTGCCAGCAGCGGGGGGGGCCCCCTCACAGATACGCAGTATTTT CASSGGGPLTDTQYF
- TRBJ1-2 TRBV28 TRBD1 TGTGCCAGCAGAGGACAGGGGGTAGCTGGCTACACCTTC CASRGQGVAGYTF
- TRBJ2-1 TRBV11-3 TRBD2 TGTGCCAGCAGCTTTGGCGGGAGCAATGAGCAGTTCTTC CASSFGGSNEQFF
- TRBJ2-3 TRBV4-1 TRBD2 TGCGCCGGCAGTCAAGCGGGACTCGCTAGCACAGATACGCAGTATTTT CAGSQAGLASTDTQYF
- TRBJ1-2 TRBV2 - TGTGCCAGCAGTAACCGGGACTCGCTGAGCTATGGCTACACCTTC CASSNRDSLSYGYTF
- TRBJ2-5 TRBV5-6 - TGTGCCAGCAGCGAACTAGACCAAGAGACCCAGTACTTC CASSELDQETQYF
- TRBJ2-1 TRBV7-2 - TGTGCCAGCAGCTTACTGGTGAGCTCCTACAATGAGCAGTTCTTC CASSLLVSSYNEQFF
- TRBJ2-3 TRBV27 - TGTGCCAGCAGTTTCAGGGAAAGCACAGATACGCAGTATTTT CASSFRESTDTQYF
- TRBJ2-5 TRBV19 TRBD2 TGTGCCAGTAGCGGTGCGGGAGTGGTAGAGACCCAGTACTTC CASSGAGVVETQYF
- TRBJ2-4 TRBV28 TRBD1 TGTGCCAGCAGTTCACAGGGGGCAATTTCCAAAAACATTCAGTACTTC CASSSQGAISKNIQYF
- TRBJ2-7 TRBV5-3 - TGTGCCAGAAGCTTGGATGTAGCGGAGAGCTCCTACGAGCAGTACTTC CARSLDVAESSYEQYF
- TRBJ2-5 TRBV4-2 TRBD2 TGTGCCAGCAGCCCGGTGACTAGCGGGAGTGGGGAGACCCAGTACTTC CASSPVTSGSGETQYF
few TRBJ2-3 TRBV7-2 TRBD2 TGTGCCAGCAGCAGACTAGCGGGAGGATCCACAGATACGCAGTATTTT CASSRLAGGSTDTQYF
- TRBJ2-7 TRBV6-5 TRBD2 TGTGCCAGCAGGATAGGTCTAGCGGGATCCTACGAGCAGTACTTC CASRIGLAGSYEQYF